A single sample is the source of the 9 T cell receptor beta chains below, sequenced in a study of blood T cell repertoires in COVID-19. Measured with immunoSEQ multiplex PCR; TCRdb has only the in-frame clones, and not every one. The sample carries about 40,000 clones, 70% to 90% recorded once. The sample consisted of peripheral blood. Receptors originate from a man aged 45-60 years in a cohort sampled during active COVID-19.

The sample holds a few counts of this clone. J is TRBJ1-5 and V is TRBV7-6; 7 nucleotides align to TRBD1. The V gene's germline CDR1 is SGHVS and CDR2 FNYEAQ. The CDR3 extends over 14 amino acids. Trimming removed 5 bases from V and 2 bases from J; junction bases left unmatched: 3. The DNA for the CDR3 is TGTGCCAGCAGCGGCGACAGGGGCAATCAGCCCCAGCATTTT. It is translated as CASSGDRGNQPQHF.

On this clone itself: This same CDR3 is encoded by further DNA sequences in the sample. The chain employs TRBV6-5 and TRBJ2-1; D is undetermined. CDR3 length equals 12 residues. V was clipped by 0 bases and J by 10 bases, with 7 bases between them. Looked up from germline, CDR1 is MNHEY and CDR2 is SVGAGI. DNA of the CDR3: TGTGCCAGCAGTTACTCCAGAGGAGAGCAGTTCTTC. This translates into CASSYSRGEQFF.

The J gene is TRBJ2-2, the V gene TRBV30; 10 bases fit TRBD1. The CDR3 loop spans 16 amino acids. V lost 4 bases, J lost 5 bases, and 10 bases stayed unmatched. The germline gives CDR1 GTSNPN, CDR2 SVGIG (reference sequence). The CDR3 sequence: CAWIGPGQGITGELFF. The CDR3 region has the DNA TGTGCCTGGATCGGACCGGGACAGGGGATTACCGGGGAGCTGTTTTTT.

V and J are TRBV11-2 and TRBJ2-7, with D maybe TRBD2 (6 bases). Germline CDR1 SGHAT, CDR2 FQNNGV. This CDR3 has 13 amino acids. V lost 4 bases to trimming and J lost 3 bases, with 10 bases between them. In nucleotides, the CDR3 is TGTGCCAGCAGCTCGGGACTGGGCTACGAGCAGTACGTC. This gives the protein CASSSGLGYEQYV.

V is TRBV25-1 and J is TRBJ1-4; D not certain. The CDR3 is 13 amino acids. The germline CDR1 and CDR2 sequences are MGHDK and SYGVNS. V lost 4 bases to trimming and J lost 8 bases, with 11 bases between them. CDR3 nucleotides: TGTGCCAGCAGTGTAAGAACACGAGAAAAACTGTTTTTT. Protein sequence: CASSVRTREKLFF.

This clone was recorded once. The gene calls are TRBV19 and TRBJ1-1; possible D gene TRBD1, 6 bases. CDR1 is LNHDA and CDR2 is SQIVND in the germline V gene (reference sequence). This CDR3 contains 14 residues. V shed 5 bases and J shed 3 bases, with 13 bases lying between them. CDR3 sequence: CASSPWGPDTEAFF. In DNA form, the CDR3 reads TGTGCCAGTAGTCCCTGGGGGCCGGACACTGAAGCTTTCTTT.

The V and J genes are TRBV2 and TRBJ2-7; possible D gene TRBD1, 5 bases. Germline CDR1 and CDR2: SNHLY and FYNNEI. There are 12 residues in the CDR3. The V end was cut by 3 bases, the J end by 4 bases, with 7 bases between. This CDR3 is CASSDRGYEQYV. The CDR3 DNA follows: TGTGCCAGCAGTGATAGGGGATACGAGCAGTACGTC.

This chain connects TRBV28 to TRBJ1-2; possibly TRBD1 for D (6 bases). CDR1 is MDHEN, CDR2 SYDVKM, per germline. This CDR3 is 16 amino acids long. Trimming removed 5 bases at V and 8 bases at J, with 24 bases between. The CDR3 DNA reads TGTGCCAGCAGTCCCCTGGGGGACACCCCACGGGAAGGCTACACCTTC. Translating gives CASSPLGDTPREGYTF.

This chain connects TRBV5-1 to TRBJ2-3, with 14 bases identical to TRBD2. CDR3 size: 18 residues. Trimming removed 0 bases from V and 3 bases from J; junction bases left unmatched: 6. In germline, CDR1 is SGHRS, CDR2 YFSETQ. The CDR3: CASSLGGLAGGFTDTQYF. In nucleotides, the CDR3 is TGCGCCAGCAGCTTGGGCGGACTAGCGGGGGGTTTTACAGATACGCAGTATTTT. Full variable domain (remainder filled in from reference TRBV5-1 and TRBJ2-3): KAGVTQTPRYLIKTRGQQVTLSCSPISGHRSVSWYQQTPGQGLQFLFEYFSETQRNKGNFPGRFSGRQFSNSRSEMNVSTLELGDSALYLCASSLGGLAGGFTDTQYFGPGTRLTVL.